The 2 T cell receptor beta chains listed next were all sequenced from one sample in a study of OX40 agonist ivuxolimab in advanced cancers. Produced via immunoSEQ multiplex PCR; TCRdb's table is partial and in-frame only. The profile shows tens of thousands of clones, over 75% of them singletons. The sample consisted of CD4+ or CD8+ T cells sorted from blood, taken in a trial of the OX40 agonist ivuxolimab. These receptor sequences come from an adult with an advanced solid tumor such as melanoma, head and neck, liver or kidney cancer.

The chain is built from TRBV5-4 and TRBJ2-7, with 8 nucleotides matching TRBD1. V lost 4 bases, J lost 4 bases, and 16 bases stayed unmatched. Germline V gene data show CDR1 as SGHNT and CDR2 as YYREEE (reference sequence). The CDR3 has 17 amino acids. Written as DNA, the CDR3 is TGTGCCAGCAGCGCCGGGGGACACGGGACAGGCATTTACGAGCAGTACTTC. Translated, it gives CASSAGGHGTGIYEQYF. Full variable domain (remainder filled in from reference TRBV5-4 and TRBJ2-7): ETGVTQSPTHLIKTRGQQVTLRCSSQSGHNTVSWYQQALGQGPQFIFQYYREEENGRGNFPPRFSGLQFPNYSSELNVNALELDDSALYLCASSAGGHGTGIYEQYFGPGTRLTVT.

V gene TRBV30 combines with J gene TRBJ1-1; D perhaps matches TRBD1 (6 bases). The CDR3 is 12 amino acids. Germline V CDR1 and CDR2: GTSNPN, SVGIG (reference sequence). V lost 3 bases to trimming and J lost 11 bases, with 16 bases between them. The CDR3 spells CAWSKQGGGAFF. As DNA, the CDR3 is TGTGCCTGGAGCAAACAGGGAGGGGGGGCTTTCTTT.